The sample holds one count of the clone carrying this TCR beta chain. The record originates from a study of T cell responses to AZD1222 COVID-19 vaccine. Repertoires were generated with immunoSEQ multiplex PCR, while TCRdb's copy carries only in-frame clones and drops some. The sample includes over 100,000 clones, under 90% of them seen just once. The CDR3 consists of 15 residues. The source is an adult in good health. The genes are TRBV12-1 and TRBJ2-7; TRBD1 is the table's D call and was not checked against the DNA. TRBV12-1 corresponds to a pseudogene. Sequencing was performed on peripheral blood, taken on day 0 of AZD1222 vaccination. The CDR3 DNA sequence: TGTGCCAGCAGCCCGGGACAGACGATACCCTACGAGCAGTACTTC. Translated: CASSPGQTIPYEQYF.